The present TCR beta chain was sequenced within a study of control samples from healthy donors and cancer patients. Germline V gene sequence: CDR1 LNHDA, CDR2 SQIVND (reference sequence). V lost 0 bases, J lost 8 bases, and 4 bases lay in between. This CDR3 has 11 residues. Repertoires were generated with immunoSEQ multiplex PCR, while TCRdb's copy carries only in-frame clones and drops some. Among about 160,000 clones, around 94% were seen once, and the ten largest hold around 13%. The J gene is TRBJ1-1, the V gene TRBV19; D ambiguous. The source material was PBMCs. The TCR was taken from a man aged 60 to 75 with colorectal cancer. The CDR3: CASSIDWEAFF. For the CDR3, the DNA is TGTGCCAGTAGTATAGACTGGGAAGCTTTCTTT. Together with reference TRBV19 and TRBJ1-1, the CDR3 gives the full variable domain: DGGITQSPKYLFRKEGQNVTLSCEQNLNHDAMYWYRQDPGQGLRLIYYSQIVNDFQKGDIAEGYSVSREKKESFPLTVTSAQKNPTAFYLCASSIDWEAFFGQGTRLTVV.